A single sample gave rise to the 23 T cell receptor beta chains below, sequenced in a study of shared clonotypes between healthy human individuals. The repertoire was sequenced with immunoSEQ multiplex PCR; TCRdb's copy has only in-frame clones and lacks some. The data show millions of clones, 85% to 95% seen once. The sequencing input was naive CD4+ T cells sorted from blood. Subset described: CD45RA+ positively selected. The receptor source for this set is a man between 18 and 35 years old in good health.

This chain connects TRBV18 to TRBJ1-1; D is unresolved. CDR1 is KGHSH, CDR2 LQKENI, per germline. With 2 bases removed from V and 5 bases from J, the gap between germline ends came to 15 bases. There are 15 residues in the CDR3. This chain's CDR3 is CASSPRLVTATEAFF. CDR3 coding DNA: TGTGCCAGCTCACCAAGGTTGGTAACGGCGACTGAAGCTTTCTTT.

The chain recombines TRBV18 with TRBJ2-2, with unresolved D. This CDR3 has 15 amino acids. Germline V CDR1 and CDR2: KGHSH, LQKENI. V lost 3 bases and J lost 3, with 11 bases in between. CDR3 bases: TGTGCCAGCTCACCGAGGTCCGGAGACACCGGGGAGCTGTTTTTT. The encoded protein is CASSPRSGDTGELFF.

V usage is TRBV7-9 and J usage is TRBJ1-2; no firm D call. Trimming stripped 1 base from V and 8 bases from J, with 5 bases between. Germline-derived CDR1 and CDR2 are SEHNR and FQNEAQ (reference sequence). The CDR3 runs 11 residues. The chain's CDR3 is CASSLDGGYTF. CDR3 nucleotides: TGTGCCAGCAGCTTAGACGGGGGCTACACCTTC.

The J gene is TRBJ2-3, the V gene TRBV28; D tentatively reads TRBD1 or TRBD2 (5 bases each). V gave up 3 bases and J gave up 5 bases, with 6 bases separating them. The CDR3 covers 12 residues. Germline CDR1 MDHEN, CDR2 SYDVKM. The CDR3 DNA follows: TGTGCCAGCAGTTTGGGGGAAGATACGCAGTATTTT. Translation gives CASSLGEDTQYF. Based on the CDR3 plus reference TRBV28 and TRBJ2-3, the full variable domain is DVKVTQSSRYLVKRTGEKVFLECVQDMDHENMFWYRQDPGLGLRLIYFSYDVKMKEKGDIPEGYSVSREKKERFSLILESASTNQTSMYLCASSLGEDTQYFGPGTRLTVL.

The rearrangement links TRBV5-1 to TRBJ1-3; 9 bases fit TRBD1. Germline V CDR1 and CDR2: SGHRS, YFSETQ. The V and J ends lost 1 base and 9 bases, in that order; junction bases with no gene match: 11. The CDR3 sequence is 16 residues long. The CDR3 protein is CASSLTPQGQGSTIYF. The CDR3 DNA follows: TGCGCCAGCAGCTTGACCCCCCAAGGACAGGGGAGCACCATATATTTT. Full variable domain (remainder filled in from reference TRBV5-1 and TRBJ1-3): KAGVTQTPRYLIKTRGQQVTLSCSPISGHRSVSWYQQTPGQGLQFLFEYFSETQRNKGNFPGRFSGRQFSNSRSEMNVSTLELGDSALYLCASSLTPQGQGSTIYFGEGSWLTVV.

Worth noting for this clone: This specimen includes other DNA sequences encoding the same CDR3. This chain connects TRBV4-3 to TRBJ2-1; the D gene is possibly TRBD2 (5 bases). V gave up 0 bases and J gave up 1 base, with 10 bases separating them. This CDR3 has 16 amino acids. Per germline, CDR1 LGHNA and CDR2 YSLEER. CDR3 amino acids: CASSQEGAASYNEQFF. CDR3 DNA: TGCGCCAGCAGCCAAGAAGGAGCGGCGTCCTACAATGAGCAGTTCTTC.

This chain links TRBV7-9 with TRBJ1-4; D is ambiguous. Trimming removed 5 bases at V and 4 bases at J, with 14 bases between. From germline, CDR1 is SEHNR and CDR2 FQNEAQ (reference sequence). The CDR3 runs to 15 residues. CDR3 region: CASSDPGPLNEKLFF. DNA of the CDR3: TGTGCCAGCAGCGACCCAGGACCCCTTAATGAAAAACTGTTTTTT.

This chain's CDR3 is CASSTGQGTELAKNIQYF. CDR3 bases: TGTGCCAGCTCTACGGGACAGGGGACCGAACTAGCCAAAAACATTCAGTACTTC. V is TRBV18 and J is TRBJ2-4; 10 nucleotides match TRBD1. Germline V lookup: CDR1 KGHSH, CDR2 LQKENI. This CDR3 contains 18 residues. The junction had 11 bases not matched to a gene; V was cut back by 6 bases and J by 0 bases.

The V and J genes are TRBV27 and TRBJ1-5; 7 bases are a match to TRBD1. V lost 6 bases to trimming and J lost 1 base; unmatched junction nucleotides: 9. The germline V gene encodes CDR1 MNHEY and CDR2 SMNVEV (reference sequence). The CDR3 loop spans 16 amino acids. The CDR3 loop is CASSNIRDRSNQPQHF. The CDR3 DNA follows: TGTGCCAGCAGCAATATCCGGGACAGAAGCAATCAGCCCCAGCATTTT.

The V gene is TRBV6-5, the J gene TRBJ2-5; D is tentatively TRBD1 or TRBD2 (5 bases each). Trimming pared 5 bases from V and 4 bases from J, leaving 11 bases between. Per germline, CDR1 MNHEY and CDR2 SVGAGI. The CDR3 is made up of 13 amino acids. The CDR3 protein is CASSPPGTETQYF. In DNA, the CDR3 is TGTGCCAGCAGTCCTCCGGGGACAGAGACCCAGTACTTC.

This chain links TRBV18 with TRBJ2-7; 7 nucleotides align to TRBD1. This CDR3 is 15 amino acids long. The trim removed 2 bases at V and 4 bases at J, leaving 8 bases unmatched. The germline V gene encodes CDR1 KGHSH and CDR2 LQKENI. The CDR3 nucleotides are TGTGCCAGCTCACCATTCCAGGGGGAGAAATACGAGCAGTACTTC. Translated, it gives CASSPFQGEKYEQYF.

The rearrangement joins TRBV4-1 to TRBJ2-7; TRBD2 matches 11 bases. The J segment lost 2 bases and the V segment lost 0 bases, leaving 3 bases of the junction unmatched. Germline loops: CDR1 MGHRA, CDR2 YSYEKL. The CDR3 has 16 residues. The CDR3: CASSQDLAGGPYEQYF. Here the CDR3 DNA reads TGCGCCAGCAGCCAAGATCTAGCGGGGGGACCCTACGAGCAGTACTTC.

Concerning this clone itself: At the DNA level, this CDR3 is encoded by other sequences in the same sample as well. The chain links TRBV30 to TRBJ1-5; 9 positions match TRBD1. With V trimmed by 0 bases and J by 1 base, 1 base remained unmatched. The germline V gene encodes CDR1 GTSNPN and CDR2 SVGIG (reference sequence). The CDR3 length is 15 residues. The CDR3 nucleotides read TGTGCCTGGAGTGTAGGACAGGGGAGCAATCAGCCCCAGCATTTT. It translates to CAWSVGQGSNQPQHF.

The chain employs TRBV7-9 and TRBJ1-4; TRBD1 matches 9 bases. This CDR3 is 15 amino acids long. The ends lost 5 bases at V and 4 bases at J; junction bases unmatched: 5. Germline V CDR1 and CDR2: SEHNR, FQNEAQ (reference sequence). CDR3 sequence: CASSRGTGLNEKLFF. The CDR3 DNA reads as TGTGCCAGCAGCAGAGGGACAGGGCTTAATGAAAAACTGTTTTTT.

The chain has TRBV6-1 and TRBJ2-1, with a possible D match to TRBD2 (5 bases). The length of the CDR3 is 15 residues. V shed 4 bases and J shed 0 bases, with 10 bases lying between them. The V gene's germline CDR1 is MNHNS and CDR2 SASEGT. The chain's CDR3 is CASSAWAGSYNEQFF. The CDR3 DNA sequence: TGTGCCAGCAGTGCTTGGGCGGGCTCCTACAATGAGCAGTTCTTC.

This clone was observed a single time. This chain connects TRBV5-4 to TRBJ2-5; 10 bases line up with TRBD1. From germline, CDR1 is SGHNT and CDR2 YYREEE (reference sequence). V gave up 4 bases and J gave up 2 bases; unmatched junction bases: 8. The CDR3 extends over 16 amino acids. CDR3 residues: CASSPGGDRGQETQYF. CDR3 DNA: TGTGCCAGCAGCCCGGGAGGGGACAGGGGTCAAGAGACCCAGTACTTC.

For the CDR3, the DNA is TGTGCCAGTAGTATAACGGACGGAACTACGTTGCAGTACTTC. This codes for CASSITDGTTLQYF. The J gene is TRBJ2-7, the V gene TRBV19; D unresolved. Between the trimmed V and J ends, which lost 2 bases and 9 bases, there was a span of 17 bases. The CDR3 runs 14 residues. Germline V gene sequence: CDR1 LNHDA, CDR2 SQIVND (reference sequence).

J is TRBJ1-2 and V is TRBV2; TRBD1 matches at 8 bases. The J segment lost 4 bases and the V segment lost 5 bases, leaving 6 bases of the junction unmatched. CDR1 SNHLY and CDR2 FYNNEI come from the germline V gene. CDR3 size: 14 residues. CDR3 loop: CASSQGALSYGYTF. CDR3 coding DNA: TGTGCCAGCAGTCAGGGGGCTCTTAGCTATGGCTACACCTTC.

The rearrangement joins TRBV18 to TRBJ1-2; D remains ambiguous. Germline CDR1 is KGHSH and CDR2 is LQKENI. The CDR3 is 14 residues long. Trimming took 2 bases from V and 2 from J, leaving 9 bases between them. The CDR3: CASSPETSNYGYTF. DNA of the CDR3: TGTGCCAGCTCACCAGAGACGTCAAACTATGGCTACACCTTC.

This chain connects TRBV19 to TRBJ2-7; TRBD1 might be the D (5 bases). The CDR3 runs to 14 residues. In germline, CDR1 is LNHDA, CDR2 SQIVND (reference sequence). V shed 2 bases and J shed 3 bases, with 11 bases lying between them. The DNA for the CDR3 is TGTGCCAGTAGTATACAGGGATCTTACTACGAGCAGTACTTC. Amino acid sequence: CASSIQGSYYEQYF.

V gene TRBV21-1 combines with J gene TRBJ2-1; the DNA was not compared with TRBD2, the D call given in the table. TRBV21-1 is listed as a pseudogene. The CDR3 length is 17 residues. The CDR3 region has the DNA TGTGCCAGCAGCAAAGGAGGCCATCCCGTTTCCTACAATGAGCAGTTCTTC. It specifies CASSKGGHPVSYNEQFF.

This CDR3 is CASSIDRDEAFF. CDR3 sequence (DNA): TGCGCCAGCAGCATCGACAGGGACGAAGCTTTCTTT. This chain uses TRBV5-1 with TRBJ1-1, with 7 nucleotides matching TRBD1. J was trimmed by 8 bases and V by 4 bases; bases with no gene match: 5. CDR1 is SGHRS and CDR2 is YFSETQ in the germline V gene. This CDR3 region has 12 residues.

CDR3 amino acids: CASSSGQSTNQPQHF. In DNA, the CDR3 is TGTGCCAGCAGCTCTGGACAGAGCACTAATCAGCCCCAGCATTTT. J is TRBJ1-5 and V is TRBV5-8; tentatively, D is TRBD1 (6 bases). Germline V gene sequence: CDR1 SGHTS, CDR2 YDEGEE. CDR3 length: 15 residues. V lost 3 bases, J lost 4 bases, and 14 bases lay in between.